This T cell receptor (beta chain) appears in the sequencing data of a study of Tregs in tolerant kidney transplant recipients. Study findings and constraints: Biological reproducibility was not directly addressed, but technical replication error appeared minimal. Findings come from small patient numbers and require larger validation. The most relevant donor-specific Treg TCRbeta repertoire apparently came from expansion with activated donor B cells.

This CDR3 has 14 amino acids. Germline V gene sequence: CDR1 LGHNA, CDR2 YNFKEQ. Trimming cost V 4 bases and J 4 bases; bases outside gene matches: 6. Here immunoSEQ multiplex PCR was the method, and the copy in TCRdb shows in-frame clones only, minus some. The data hold 100,000 to 150,000 clones, with almost 95% observed a single time. Thawed PBMCs were FACS-sorted into unstimulated CD4+CD25+CD127- regulatory T cells, CD4+CD25- non-regulatory cells, CD4 and CD8 cells. With regard to this clone: Its antigen is still unknown.

The material sequenced was CD4+ T cells from blood. The chain joins TRBV4-2 to TRBJ2-7; 8 bases align to TRBD1. The origin of this receptor is a human donor in good health. Written as DNA, the CDR3 is TGTGCCAGCAGCCCCCCGGGACAGGTTTACGAGCAGTACTTC. Its translation: CASSPPGQVYEQYF.